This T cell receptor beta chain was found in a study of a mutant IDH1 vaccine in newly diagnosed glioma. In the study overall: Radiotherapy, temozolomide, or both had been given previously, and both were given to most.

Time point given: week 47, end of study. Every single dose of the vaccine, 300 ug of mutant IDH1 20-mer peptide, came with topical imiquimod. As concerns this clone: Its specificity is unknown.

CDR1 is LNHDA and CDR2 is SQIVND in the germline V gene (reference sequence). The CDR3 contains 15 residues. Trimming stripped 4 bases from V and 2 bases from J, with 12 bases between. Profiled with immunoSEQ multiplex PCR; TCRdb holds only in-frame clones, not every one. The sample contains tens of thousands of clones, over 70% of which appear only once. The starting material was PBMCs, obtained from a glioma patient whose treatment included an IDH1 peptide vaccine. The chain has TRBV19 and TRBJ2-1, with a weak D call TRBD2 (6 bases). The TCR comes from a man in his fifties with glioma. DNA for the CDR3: TGTGCCAGTAGTACCCGGGTAGCGGCCTACAATGAGCAGTTCTTC. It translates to CASSTRVAAYNEQFF.